Shown below are 18 T cell receptor beta chains from a single sample sequenced in a study of identical twins. MiXCR, applied by TCRdb to the 5' RACE reads, yields one record per CDR3 protein. The sample has approximately 630,000 distinct CDR3 sequences, around 7.4% seen once; the top ten hold 1.6%. These data were also filed under a second study, of yellow fever vaccine responses in identical twins.

Sequenced: PBMCs. The source of these receptors is a young woman in good health.

This clonotype appeared a few times. The DNA of the CDR3 is TGTGCCAGCAGCTTCGGACAGGGGGTTTTGGAGACTGAAGCTTTCTTT. It codes for CASSFGQGVLETEAFF. The chain employs TRBV5-6 and TRBJ1-1; TRBD1 matches 10 bases. This CDR3 comprises 16 residues. V lost 2 bases, J lost 5 bases, and 9 bases stayed unmatched. CDR1 and CDR2 from the germline V gene are SGHDT and YYEEEE.

This chain links TRBV12-3 or TRBV12-4 with TRBJ2-1; no reliable D call. The CDR3 is 14 residues long. V gave up 6 bases and J gave up 2 bases, with 11 bases separating them. The CDR3, as DNA: TGTGCCAGCAGCCCCCAACTACCCTACAATGAGCAGTTCTTC. This encodes CASSPQLPYNEQFF.

This clonotype showed up many times. The rearrangement joins TRBV10-3 to TRBJ2-7; 7 bases fit TRBD1. The germline CDR1 and CDR2 sequences are ENHRY and SYGVKD. Unmatched junction bases numbered 6, after V lost 2 bases and J lost 5 bases. CDR3 length equals 14 residues. The CDR3, as DNA: TGTGCCATCAGTGAGACAGGGGTAGGGCACGAGCAGTACGTC. It yields the protein CAISETGVGHEQYV.

This clonotype came up many times. This sequence joins TRBV24-1 and TRBJ2-1; 8 nucleotides agree with TRBD2. Germline assignment: CDR1 KGHDR and CDR2 SFDVKD. J gave up 6 bases and V 0 bases, and 12 bases lay outside the gene matches. CDR3 length equals 18 residues. This CDR3 is CATSDLLPSGTSVNEQFF. CDR3 DNA sequence: TGTGCCACCAGTGATTTGCTCCCTTCTGGGACTAGTGTCAATGAGCAGTTCTTC.

A few counts support this clonotype. The chain is built from TRBV28 and TRBJ1-2, with 8 bases aligning to TRBD1. V lost 6 bases, J lost 2 bases, and 8 bases stayed unmatched. The CDR3 is made up of 15 amino acids. Germline-derived CDR1 and CDR2 are MDHEN and SYDVKM. The CDR3 coding sequence is TGTGCCAGCAGGGGAACAGGGGGGGGAAACTATGGCTACACCTTC. This translates into CASRGTGGGNYGYTF.

Many counts were recorded for this clonotype. DNA for the CDR3: TGTGCCAGCAGCAACGGGACAGGGTTCTACGAGCAGTACTTC. Translated, it gives CASSNGTGFYEQYF. J is TRBJ2-7 and V is TRBV5-5; 9 bases map to TRBD1. CDR3 length: 14 residues. The V gene's germline CDR1 is SGHKS and CDR2 YYEKEE (reference sequence). V was clipped by 4 bases and J by 3 bases; unmatched bases: 5.

The rearrangement joins TRBV20-1 to TRBJ1-5; D possibly corresponds to TRBD1 (6 bases). This CDR3 is 14 amino acids long. V was shortened by 6 bases and J by 3 bases, with 15 bases between the two germline ends. Germline V gene data show CDR1 as DFQATT and CDR2 as SNEGSKA (reference sequence). This CDR3 is CSALTGGPNQPQHF. CDR3 DNA sequence: TGCAGTGCCCTGACGGGGGGCCCCAATCAGCCCCAGCATTTT.

This clonotype was detected a few times. The chain employs TRBV29-1 and TRBJ1-2; D is uncertain. Germline V gene data show CDR1 as SQVTM and CDR2 as ANQGSEA. CDR3 length equals 11 residues. V was clipped by 7 bases and J by 0 bases, with 6 bases between them. The CDR3 sequence: CSGLPNYGYTF. CDR3 sequence (DNA): TGCAGCGGGCTCCCTAACTATGGCTACACCTTC.

This clonotype has a count of ten or more. The J gene is TRBJ2-3, the V gene TRBV20-1, with 9 bases fitting TRBD2. Trimming removed 3 bases from V and 1 base from J; junction bases left unmatched: 2. The germline V gene encodes CDR1 DFQATT and CDR2 SNEGSKA (reference sequence). The CDR3 has 14 amino acids. The CDR3 is CSASKREGTDTQYF. For the CDR3, the DNA is TGCAGTGCTAGTAAGCGGGAGGGCACAGATACGCAGTATTTT.

This clonotype has only a few counts. CDR3 in amino acids: CATSDFSRGRQETQYF. The CDR3 nucleotides read TGTGCCACCAGTGATTTTTCGAGGGGCCGCCAAGAGACCCAGTACTTC. J is TRBJ2-5 and V is TRBV24-1; D may match TRBD1 or TRBD2 (5 bases each). The CDR3 extends over 16 amino acids. Deletions cut 1 base from V and 1 base from J, with 12 bases between. Germline values: CDR1 KGHDR, CDR2 SFDVKD.

As for this clonotype: Sequence at one end of the junction differs from germline and may be a read error. The chain has TRBV12-3 or TRBV12-4 and TRBJ2-5; a weak D match, TRBD2 (5 bases). The CDR3 has 19 amino acids. CDR3 sequence: CAISLAWVGRRSNQETQYF. The DNA for the CDR3 is TGTGCCATCAGTTTAGCGTGGGTTGGTCGTAGAAGTAATCAAGAGACCCAGTACTTC.

This clonotype was found a few times. The chain recombines TRBV14 with TRBJ2-7, with 8 bases matching TRBD1. Germline V CDR1 and CDR2: SGHDN, FVKESK. This CDR3 has 14 residues. The V segment lost 1 base and the J segment 4 bases; nucleotides outside the gene matches: 3. The CDR3 protein is CASSQGYRGYEQYF. The CDR3 DNA sequence: TGTGCCAGCAGCCAAGGGTACAGGGGGTACGAGCAGTACTTC.

This clonotype has more than one count but fewer than ten. The V and J genes are TRBV29-1 and TRBJ1-2; a weak D match, TRBD1 (5 bases). The CDR3 has 10 residues. The V end was cut by 6 bases, the J end by 4 bases, with 6 bases between. From germline, CDR1 is SQVTM and CDR2 ANQGSEA. This CDR3 reads CSVGTYGYTF. The DNA of the CDR3 is TGCAGCGTGGGGACCTATGGCTACACCTTC.

The chain has TRBV5-8 and TRBJ2-7, with 9 bases that match TRBD1. This CDR3 region has 14 residues. Germline loops: CDR1 SGHTS, CDR2 YDEGEE. With 9 bases clipped from V and 4 bases from J, the junction kept 11 bases outside the gene matches. In nucleotides, the CDR3 is TGTGCCATCCCACCGGGACAGGGTTTTTACGAGCAGTACTTC. Translation: CAIPPGQGFYEQYF.

The chain links TRBV29-1 to TRBJ1-2; maybe TRBD1 (5 bases). The germline V and J ends were trimmed by 3 bases and 2 bases, with 19 bases remaining between them. The CDR3 covers 16 residues. Germline V lookup: CDR1 SQVTM, CDR2 ANQGSEA. The CDR3 spells CSVDITDKGGNYGYTF. As DNA, the CDR3 is TGCAGCGTTGATATTACGGACAAAGGAGGGAACTATGGCTACACCTTC. The entire variable domain, with the rest obtained from reference TRBV29-1 and TRBJ1-2, is as follows: SAVISQKPSRDICQRGTSLTIQCQVDSQVTMMFWYRQQPGQSLTLIATANQGSEATYESGFVIDKFPISRPNLTFSTLTVSNMSPEDSSIYLCSVDITDKGGNYGYTFGSGTRLTVV.

This clonotype was recorded at least ten times. The CDR3 reads CASTPTGNTGELFF. The DNA of the CDR3 is TGTGCCAGCACCCCTACAGGGAACACCGGGGAGCTGTTTTTT. The chain joins TRBV7-2 to TRBJ2-2; maybe TRBD1 (5 bases). Germline V CDR1 and CDR2: SGHTA, FQGNSA. V was pared by 7 bases and J by 1 base, with 10 bases between. This CDR3 is 14 amino acids long.

This clonotype was counted many times. The CDR3 spells CAISAGLAGGTTSTDTQYF. The CDR3 nucleotides read TGTGCCATCAGCGCTGGACTAGCGGGAGGGACAACAAGCACAGATACGCAGTATTTT. The chain carries TRBV10-3 and TRBJ2-3; 15 nucleotides agree with TRBD2. Germline trimming cut 6 bases from V and 0 bases from J; bases unmatched to any gene: 10. CDR3 length equals 19 residues. The germline CDR1 and CDR2 sequences are ENHRY and SYGVKD.

This chain joins TRBV15 and TRBJ2-1; 10 positions agree with TRBD2. The germline V gene has CDR1 LNHNV and CDR2 YYDKDF (reference sequence). V was pared by 2 bases and J by 2 bases, with 6 bases of the junction left unmatched. The CDR3 totals 17 residues. CDR3 protein: CATSRPSGSLPYNEQFF. The CDR3 DNA reads as TGTGCCACCAGCAGACCTAGCGGGAGTTTGCCCTACAATGAGCAGTTCTTC.